One sample yielded the 16 T cell receptor beta chains listed below, sequenced in a study of immune evolution from preneoplasia to lung adenocarcinoma. Method: immunoSEQ multiplex PCR; TCRdb's copy keeps in-frame clones and lacks some. The table includes fewer than 6,000 clones, about four fifths detected once. The material sequenced was FFPE normal lung tissue adjacent to the tumor. These receptors all stem from a person between 50 and 69 years old with lung adenocarcinoma.

V and J are TRBV29-1 and TRBJ1-2; 7 bases line up with TRBD1. V lost 6 bases to trimming and J lost 5 bases; unmatched junction nucleotides: 15. This CDR3 is built from 15 residues. Germline values: CDR1 SQVTM, CDR2 ANQGSEA. CDR3: CSVDEGAGGLYGYTF. In DNA, the CDR3 is TGCAGCGTCGATGAGGGGGCGGGGGGTCTGTATGGCTACACCTTC.

This chain links TRBV29-1 with TRBJ1-2; TRBD1 matches 9 bases. Looked up from germline, CDR1 is SQVTM and CDR2 is ANQGSEA. The CDR3 length is 11 residues. V gave up 6 bases and J gave up 4 bases; unmatched junction bases: 0. The CDR3 here is CSVTGGYGYTF. Here the CDR3 DNA reads TGCAGCGTGACAGGGGGCTATGGCTACACCTTC.

The table lists this clone with a few counts. The chain links TRBV27 to TRBJ1-4; D possibly corresponds to TRBD1 (5 bases). Trimming took off 6 bases at V and 8 bases at J, with 16 bases between the two ends. This CDR3 is 14 amino acids long. The germline V gene encodes CDR1 MNHEY and CDR2 SMNVEV (reference sequence). This CDR3 reads CASRPTEGREKLFF. DNA of the CDR3: TGTGCCAGCAGGCCTACTGAGGGGAGAGAAAAACTGTTTTTT.

The rearrangement links TRBV9 to TRBJ2-1, with D uncertain. CDR1 is SGDLS and CDR2 is YYNGEE in the germline V gene. V gave up 2 bases and J gave up 8 bases, with 17 bases separating them. This CDR3 contains 15 residues. DNA for the CDR3: TGTGCCAGCAGCGTCTCCGGACCTACTACCCATGAGCAGTTCTTC. Amino acids: CASSVSGPTTHEQFF.

The chain joins TRBV30 to TRBJ1-1; a possible D gene is TRBD1 (5 bases). There are 12 residues in the CDR3. Looked up from germline, CDR1 is GTSNPN and CDR2 is SVGIG (reference sequence). V was trimmed by 1 base and J by 5 bases, leaving 8 bases between them. CDR3 region: CAWSDRGTEAFF. CDR3 coding DNA: TGTGCCTGGAGTGATCGGGGGACTGAAGCTTTCTTT.

The CDR3: CSVAGLAGGGEQFF. The DNA for the CDR3 is TGCAGCGTCGCCGGACTAGCGGGAGGTGGTGAGCAGTTCTTC. The chain uses TRBV29-1 and TRBJ2-1, with TRBD2 identical over 14 bases. Trimming cost V 6 bases and J 9 bases; bases outside gene matches: 7. The CDR3 totals 14 residues. In germline, CDR1 is SQVTM, CDR2 ANQGSEA.

The rearrangement links TRBV6-6 to TRBJ1-2, with 7 bases fitting TRBD1. The junction had 11 bases not matched to a gene; V was cut back by 9 bases and J by 4 bases. Per the germline V gene, CDR1 is MNHNY and CDR2 is SVGAGI (reference sequence). The CDR3 is made up of 14 amino acids. CDR3 region: CASLIRTGSYGYTF. The CDR3 region has the DNA TGTGCCAGTTTAATAAGGACAGGAAGCTATGGCTACACCTTC.

V and J are TRBV21-1 and TRBJ1-3; TRBD1 was called by the table and not checked on the DNA. TRBV21-1 is shown as a pseudogene. This CDR3 spans 20 amino acids. The CDR3 loop reads CASSKDNGTGFILSGNTIYF. DNA for the CDR3: TGTGCCAGCAGCAAAGACAACGGGACAGGGTTCATCCTCTCTGGAAACACCATATATTTT.

This clone occurred once. The gene calls are TRBV7-9 and TRBJ2-5; 9 bases agree with TRBD1. Germline CDR1 and CDR2: SEHNR and FQNEAQ (reference sequence). CDR3 length: 13 amino acids. V shed 4 bases and J 7 bases; nucleotides not matched to a gene: 4. The CDR3 spells CASSSRTGVTQYF. DNA for the CDR3: TGTGCCAGCAGCTCCCGGACAGGGGTGACCCAGTACTTC.

This chain joins TRBV11-2 and TRBJ2-7; 11 bases map to TRBD2. Trimming at V came to 3 bases and at J to 1 base, leaving 2 bases not matched to a gene. Per the germline V gene, CDR1 is SGHAT and CDR2 is FQNNGV. The CDR3 covers 15 residues. The DNA of the CDR3 is TGTGCCAGCAGCTTTACTAGCGGGGGATCCTACGAGCAGTACTTC. As protein: CASSFTSGGSYEQYF.

This clone was seen just once. The chain employs TRBV19 and TRBJ2-2; D gene uncertain. Per the germline V gene, CDR1 is LNHDA and CDR2 is SQIVND (reference sequence). The ends were cut back, 3 bases at V and 0 bases at J, with 8 bases in the middle. There are 15 residues in the CDR3. CDR3 nucleotides: TGTGCCAGTAGTATCCTAGGCGCGAACACCGGGGAGCTGTTTTTT. Its translation is CASSILGANTGELFF.

This clone was seen only once. V is TRBV4-1 and J is TRBJ2-1; 7 bases fit TRBD2. This CDR3 has 16 residues. J lost 9 bases, V lost 0 bases, and 11 bases had no gene match. CDR1 is MGHRA and CDR2 is YSYEKL in the germline V gene. The CDR3 loop is CASSQDPAGFQFEQFF. Written as DNA, the CDR3 is TGCGCCAGCAGCCAAGATCCAGCGGGATTTCAGTTTGAGCAGTTCTTC.

This rearrangement joins TRBV9 to TRBJ2-6; D remains unclear. The germline V gene encodes CDR1 SGDLS and CDR2 YYNGEE. Trimming left V 3 bases short and J 1 base short, with 2 bases between. The CDR3 extends over 13 amino acids. The CDR3 reads CASSESGANVLTF. In nucleotides, the CDR3 is TGTGCCAGCAGCGAATCTGGGGCCAACGTCCTGACTTTC. Drawing the rest from reference TRBV9 and TRBJ2-6, the complete variable domain is DSGVTQTPKHLITATGQRVTLRCSPRSGDLSVYWYQQSLDQGLQFLIQYYNGEERAKGNILERFSAQQFPDLHSELNLSSLELGDSALYFCASSESGANVLTFGAGSRLTVL.

The V call is TRBV25-1, the J call TRBJ2-2; 8 nucleotides agree with TRBD1. This CDR3 has 14 residues. V shed 6 bases, J shed 6 bases, and the junction held 6 bases outside the gene matches. CDR1 and CDR2 from the germline V gene are MGHDK and SYGVNS. CDR3 bases: TGTGCCAGCAGACAGACAGGGGTTCCCGGGGAGCTGTTTTTT. This encodes CASRQTGVPGELFF. Drawing the rest from reference TRBV25-1 and TRBJ2-2, the complete variable domain is EADIYQTPRYLVIGTGKKITLECSQTMGHDKMYWYQQDPGMELHLIHYSYGVNSTEKGDLSSESTVSRIRTEHFPLTLESARPSHTSQYLCASRQTGVPGELFFGEGSRLTVL.

This clone was counted between two and nine times. The chain combines TRBV6-5 with TRBJ2-7, with D tentatively TRBD2 (5 bases). The CDR3 covers 12 residues. The germline V gene encodes CDR1 MNHEY and CDR2 SVGAGI. The ends were cut back, 4 bases at V and 8 bases at J, with 12 bases in the middle. The CDR3 DNA reads as TGTGCCAGCAGTTCCGGGGTCTCCAAGCAGTACTTC. Protein product: CASSSGVSKQYF.

This chain links TRBV4-1 with TRBJ1-1, with no clear D. Trimming removed 3 bases from V and 0 bases from J, with 5 bases in between. The CDR3 contains 13 residues. Germline assignment: CDR1 MGHRA and CDR2 YSYEKL. CDR3 sequence (DNA): TGCGCCAGCAGCCACCCCCTGAACACTGAAGCTTTCTTT. Its translation: CASSHPLNTEAFF.